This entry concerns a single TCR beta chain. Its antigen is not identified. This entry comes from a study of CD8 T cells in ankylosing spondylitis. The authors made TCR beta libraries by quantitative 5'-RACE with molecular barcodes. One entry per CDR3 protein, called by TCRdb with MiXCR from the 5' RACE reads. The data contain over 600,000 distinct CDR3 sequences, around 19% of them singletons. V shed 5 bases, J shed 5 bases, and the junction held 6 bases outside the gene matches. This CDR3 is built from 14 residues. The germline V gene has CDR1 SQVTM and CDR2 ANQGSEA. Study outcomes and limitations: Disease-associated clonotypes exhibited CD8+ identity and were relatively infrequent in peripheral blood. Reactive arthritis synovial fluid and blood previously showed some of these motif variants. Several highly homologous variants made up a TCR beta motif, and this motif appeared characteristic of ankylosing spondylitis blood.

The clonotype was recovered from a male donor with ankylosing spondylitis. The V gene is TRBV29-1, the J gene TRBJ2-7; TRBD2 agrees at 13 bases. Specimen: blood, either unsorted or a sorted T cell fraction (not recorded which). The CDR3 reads CSVQLAGGPHEQYF. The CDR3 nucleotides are TGCAGCGTTCAACTAGCGGGAGGGCCCCACGAGCAGTACTTC.